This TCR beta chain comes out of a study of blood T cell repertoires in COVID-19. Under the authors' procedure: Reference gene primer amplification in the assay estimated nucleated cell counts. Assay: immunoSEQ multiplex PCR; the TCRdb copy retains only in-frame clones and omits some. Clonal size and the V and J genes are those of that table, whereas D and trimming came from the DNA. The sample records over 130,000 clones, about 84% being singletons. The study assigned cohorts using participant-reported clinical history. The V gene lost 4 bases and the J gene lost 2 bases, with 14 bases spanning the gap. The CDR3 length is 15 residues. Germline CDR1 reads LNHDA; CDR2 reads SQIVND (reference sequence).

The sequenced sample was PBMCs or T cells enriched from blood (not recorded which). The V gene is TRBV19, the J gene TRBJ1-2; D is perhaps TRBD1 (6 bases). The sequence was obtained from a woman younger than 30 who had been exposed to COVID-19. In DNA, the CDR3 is TGTGCCAGTAGTACCTTACAGGGTAGGAACTATGGCTACACCTTC. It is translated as CASSTLQGRNYGYTF.